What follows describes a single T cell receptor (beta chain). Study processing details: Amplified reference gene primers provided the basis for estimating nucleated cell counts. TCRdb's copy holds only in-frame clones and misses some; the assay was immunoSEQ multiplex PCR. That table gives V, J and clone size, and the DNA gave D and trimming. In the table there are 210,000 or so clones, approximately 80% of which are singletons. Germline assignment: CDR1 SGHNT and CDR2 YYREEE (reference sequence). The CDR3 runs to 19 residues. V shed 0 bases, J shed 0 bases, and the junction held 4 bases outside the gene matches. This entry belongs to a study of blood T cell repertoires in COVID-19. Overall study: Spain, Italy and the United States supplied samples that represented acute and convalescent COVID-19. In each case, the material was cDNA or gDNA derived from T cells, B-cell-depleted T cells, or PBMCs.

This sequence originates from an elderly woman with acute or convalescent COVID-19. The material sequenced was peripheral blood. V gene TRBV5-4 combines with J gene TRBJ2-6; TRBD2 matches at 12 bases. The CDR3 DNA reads TGTGCCAGCAGCTTGGGAGGGACTAGCGGGTTCTCTGGGGCCAACGTCCTGACTTTC. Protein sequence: CASSLGGTSGFSGANVLTF.